A selection of T cell receptor beta chains follows, all from one sample in a study of PD-1 blockade in classical Hodgkin lymphoma. Measured with immunoSEQ multiplex PCR; TCRdb has only the in-frame clones, and not every one. The table records approximately 37,000 clones, more than 70% of them present only once. The sequences come from peripheral blood mononuclear cells (PBMCs), collected at baseline. The receptors here all came from a human donor with classical Hodgkin lymphoma. Each CDR3 is given with its conserved first and last residue. A D gene is named only where the DNA matches it firmly. Clone size appears in some rows only: once, few, many, or a class for an expanded clone.

TRBV7-2,-,-,TRBJ2-7,TGTGCCAGCAGCTTAGACCCCCGGGCCTACGAGCAGTACTTC,CASSLDPRAYEQYF
TRBV5-1,TRBD1,-,TRBJ1-2,TGCGCCAGCAGCCCAACGACAGGGAGCTATGGCTACACCTTC,CASSPTTGSYGYTF
TRBV7-2,-,-,TRBJ2-5,TGTGCCAGCAGCTTAGGGGAAGAGACCCAGTACTTC,CASSLGEETQYF
TRBV11-2,-,few,TRBJ1-1,TGTGCCAGCAGCCTCGGGGGGGATTGGGCTTTCTTT,CASSLGGDWAFF
TRBV5-1,-,-,TRBJ1-3,TGCGCCAGCAGAGCAGGGATTAAATCTGGAAACACCATATATTTT,CASRAGIKSGNTIYF
TRBV13,-,few,TRBJ1-2,TGTGCCAGCAGCTCCTGGACAGCTAACTATGGCTACACCTTC,CASSSWTANYGYTF
TRBV10-3,-,-,TRBJ1-1,TGTGCCATCAGTGAGGGTGGAGTGATCACTGGGAGGGAATTT,CAISEGGVITGREF
TRBV9,TRBD1,-,TRBJ2-5,TGTGCCAGCAGCGTAGAACAGGGGGCGGGGGAGACCCAGTACTTC,CASSVEQGAGETQYF
TRBV5-8,-,-,TRBJ2-1,TGTGCCAGCAGCCCCTCGCACTACAATGAGCAGTTCTTC,CASSPSHYNEQFF
TRBV5-5,-,-,TRBJ2-5,TGTGCCAGCAGCTTGGGACAAGATGAGACCCAGTACTTC,CASSLGQDETQYF
TRBV30,TRBD1,-,TRBJ1-2,TGTGCCTGGGATCAAGGGGGCGTTAGCTATGGCTACACCTTC,CAWDQGGVSYGYTF
TRBV21-1,-,-,TRBJ2-1,TGTGCCAGCAGCAAAGATCTAGCGGGGGGGTACAATGAGCAGTTCTTC,CASSKDLAGGYNEQFF
TRBV5-6,-,once,TRBJ1-3,TGTGCCAGCAGCTTTTTTGCAGCTAGAAACACCATATATTTT,CASSFFAARNTIYF
TRBV9,-,-,TRBJ2-5,TGTGCCAGCAGCGTAGTTGGGGATGCGGAGACCCAGTACTTC,CASSVVGDAETQYF
TRBV7-6,TRBD2,-,TRBJ2-2,TGTGCCAGCAGCCAGCTAGCGGGGGGGAGGACCGGGGAGCTGTTTTTT,CASSQLAGGRTGELFF
TRBV7-2,-,-,TRBJ1-1,TGTGCCAGCAGCTTAGCTCAGGGATTCGGGGGCACTGAAGCTTTCTTT,CASSLAQGFGGTEAFF
TRBV27,-,-,TRBJ1-1,TGTGCCAGCTTCGCTGGGAACATGAACACTGAAGCTTTCTTT,CASFAGNMNTEAFF
TRBV18,TRBD2,few,TRBJ2-3,TGTGCCAGCTCACCACCGGGACTATCCACAGATACGCAGTATTTT,CASSPPGLSTDTQYF
TRBV2,TRBD1,few,TRBJ1-1,TGTGCCAGCAGTGAATATGGGGGGACAGGGGTGAACACTGAAGCTTTCTTT,CASSEYGGTGVNTEAFF
TRBV6-1,-,few,TRBJ1-5,TGTGCCAGCAGTCCGAACCGGGACCGCCTTCAGCCCCAGCATTTT,CASSPNRDRLQPQHF
TRBV6-5,TRBD1,-,TRBJ2-1,TGTGCCAGCAGTTACCTGGACAGGGTTGATGAGCAGTTCTTC,CASSYLDRVDEQFF
TRBV4-1,TRBD2,-,TRBJ2-5,TGCGCCAGCAGCCAAGAACCCTCTGGCGGGGGGGCGAGCGAGACCCAGTACTTC,CASSQEPSGGGASETQYF
TRBV7-9,-,-,TRBJ1-2,TGTGCCAGCAGCCCTGCGGGGAGAGCTTATGGCTACACCTTC,CASSPAGRAYGYTF
TRBV27,-,few,TRBJ2-7,TGTGCCAGCAGTTATAAGCGCTCCCAGGTTAGCGGCTACGAGCAGTACTTC,CASSYKRSQVSGYEQYF
TRBV27,-,-,TRBJ1-1,TGTGCCAGCAGGTTGGGACACCTGAACACTGAAGCTTTCTTT,CASRLGHLNTEAFF
TRBV7-9,TRBD1,-,TRBJ1-2,TGTGCCAGCAGCGCCCGGACAGGGGGCTATGGCTACACCTTC,CASSARTGGYGYTF
TRBV5-6,-,-,TRBJ2-5,TGTGCCAGCAGCCCAACCTACTCCTCCGGTGAGACCCAGTACTTC,CASSPTYSSGETQYF
TRBV7-2,-,few,TRBJ2-5,TGTGCCAGCAGCTTAGTGGACGTACCCCAAGAGACCCAGTACTTC,CASSLVDVPQETQYF
TRBV9,TRBD2,-,TRBJ2-3,TGTGCCAGCAGCACCAGACTAGCGGCTACAGATACGCAGTATTTT,CASSTRLAATDTQYF
TRBV27,-,-,TRBJ2-7,TGTGCCAGCAGTTTTGGGACCATCTACGAGCAGTACTTC,CASSFGTIYEQYF
TRBV2,TRBD2,medium-sized,TRBJ2-7,TGTGCCAGCAATCCTGAGGGACTAGCGGTCTACGAGCAGTACTTC,CASNPEGLAVYEQYF
TRBV7-2,-,-,TRBJ2-3,TGTGCCAGCAGCTTAGGCGGGACTCCAGATACGCAGTATTTT,CASSLGGTPDTQYF
TRBV9,-,-,TRBJ2-2,TGTGCCAGCAGCCCCGGGACTTTTCGGACCGGGGAGCTGTTTTTT,CASSPGTFRTGELFF
TRBV7-2,-,once,TRBJ1-1,TGTGCCAGCAGCTTAGATAGCGGGATGGGGACTGAAGCTTTCTTT,CASSLDSGMGTEAFF
TRBV11-2,-,-,TRBJ2-4,TGTGCCAGCAGCCGAAGCCCCCGGCCGACGGAAAACATTCAGTACTTC,CASSRSPRPTENIQYF
TRBV7-6,TRBD1,-,TRBJ1-2,TGTGCCAGCAGCCCTTCCACCTCCAGGGGGCCCTATGGCTACACCTTC,CASSPSTSRGPYGYTF